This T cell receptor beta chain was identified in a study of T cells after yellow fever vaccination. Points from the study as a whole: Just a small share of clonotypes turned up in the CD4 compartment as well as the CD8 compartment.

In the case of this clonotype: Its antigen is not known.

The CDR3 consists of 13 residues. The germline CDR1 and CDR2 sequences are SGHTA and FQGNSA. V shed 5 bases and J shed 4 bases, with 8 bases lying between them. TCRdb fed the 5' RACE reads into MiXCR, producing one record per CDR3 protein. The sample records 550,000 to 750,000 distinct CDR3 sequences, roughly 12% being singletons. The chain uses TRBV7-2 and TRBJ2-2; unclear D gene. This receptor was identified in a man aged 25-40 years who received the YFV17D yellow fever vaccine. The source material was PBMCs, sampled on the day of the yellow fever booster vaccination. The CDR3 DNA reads TGTGCCAGCAGCCCGAATCCCACCGGGGAGCTGTTTTTT. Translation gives CASSPNPTGELFF.